This T cell receptor (beta chain) is drawn from a study of vaccination effects on CD4 cells after COVID-19. The study's findings and limits: The study dataset contains few convalescent patients and includes no early post-infection timepoints. Vaccine- and infection-induced clones showed marked clonal contraction late following vaccination. The vaccine-induced clones of healthy vaccinees included only 1 of 255 that cross-reacted with common cold coronaviruses.

The protocol was immunoSEQ multiplex PCR, while the TCRdb copy is restricted to in-frame clones and leaves out a portion. This sample has about 22,000 clones, with 75% found just once. This clone has just one count. Its specificity is unknown. In the ViraFEST assay, antigen-specific CD4+ clonotypes were identified by expansion after peptide-pool stimulation. Isolation of CD4+ T cells took place after nine to ten days of culture. All vaccine recipients tested negative for nucleocapsid antibodies and had never contracted SARS-CoV-2 infection. The sample was CD4+ T cells from PBMCs cultured with HCoV-NL63 spike peptides, taken before COVID-19 vaccination. This clonotype was obtained from a human donor who received a COVID-19 vaccine.

The CDR3, as DNA: TGTGCCAGCACCCACAGGGGGGCTAACTATGGCTACACCTTC. Translating gives CASTHRGANYGYTF. The chain combines TRBV28 with TRBJ1-2, with 8 bases fitting TRBD1. V dropped 7 bases and J dropped 0; count of bases not matched to a gene: 4. Germline V gives CDR1 MDHEN, CDR2 SYDVKM. This CDR3 has 14 residues.